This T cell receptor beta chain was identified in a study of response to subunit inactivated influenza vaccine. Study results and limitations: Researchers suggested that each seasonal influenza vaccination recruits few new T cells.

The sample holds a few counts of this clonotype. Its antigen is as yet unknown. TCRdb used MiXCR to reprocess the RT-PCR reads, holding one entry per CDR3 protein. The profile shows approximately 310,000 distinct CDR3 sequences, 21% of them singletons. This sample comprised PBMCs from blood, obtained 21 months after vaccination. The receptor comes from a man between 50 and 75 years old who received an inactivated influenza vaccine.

The CDR3 is CSASRSSEKLFF. CDR3 nucleotides: TGCAGTGCTAGTAGATCGAGTGAAAAACTGTTTTTT. This chain uses TRBV20-1 with TRBJ1-4; D remains ambiguous. The CDR3 runs 12 residues. With 3 bases removed from V and 7 bases from J, the gap between germline ends came to 9 bases. Germline V gene lookup returns CDR1 DFQATT and CDR2 SNEGSKA (reference sequence).